This TCR beta chain originates from a study of blood T cell repertoires in COVID-19. Study overall: Samples of COVID-19 (acute and convalescent) were obtained from the United States, Italy and Spain. T cells, B-cell-depleted T cells, or PBMCs provided the cDNA or gDNA that served as material.

Per the original data handling: Amplified reference gene primers provided the basis for estimating nucleated cell counts. Method: immunoSEQ multiplex PCR; TCRdb's copy keeps in-frame clones and lacks some. D and trimming come from the DNA, and the V and J calls and clone size come from that table. The table lists 150,000 to 200,000 clones, about four fifths of them singletons. Trimming stripped 5 bases from V and 2 bases from J, with 13 bases between. This CDR3 has 15 amino acids. Germline V gene lookup returns CDR1 MNHEY and CDR2 SVGEGT. This receptor was identified in a man aged 55-75 years with acute or convalescent COVID-19. Sequenced input: peripheral blood. This chain uses TRBV6-2 or TRBV6-3 with TRBJ1-5, with D uncertain. The CDR3 spells CASSPQPLGNQPQHF. The CDR3 DNA follows: TGTGCCAGCAGTCCACAGCCCTTGGGCAATCAGCCCCAGCATTTT.